This T cell receptor (beta chain) is from a study of T cells in Graves' hyperthyroidism and ophthalmopathy. Study-wide results and limits: Blood shared most expanded thyroid clonotypes above 0.001.

A few counts support this clonotype. Its antigen is unknown. It was RNA transcripts that yielded the amplified TCR beta CDR3 regions. The HTBI primer set drove a first-round RT-PCR of the TCR CDR3. TCRdb reprocessed the multiplex PCR reads with MiXCR, giving one entry per CDR3 protein. The sample comprises approximately 720,000 distinct CDR3 sequences, roughly a sixth of which are singletons, and about a sixth rests with the top ten. V lost 3 bases and J 0 bases, leaving 12 bases between the germline ends. Germline V gene data show CDR1 as SGHTA and CDR2 as FQGNSA. This CDR3 contains 16 residues. Each patient was aged 18 to 65 and had newly diagnosed hyperthyroidism of under 2 months' duration. Reasons for excluding patients were uncontrolled infection, other autoimmune disease, pregnancy or lactation. In making diagnoses, clinical symptoms, serum thyroxine and TRAb, thyroid ultrasound and orbital computed tomography were all used.

The chain joins TRBV7-2 to TRBJ1-3; D possibly corresponds to TRBD1 (5 bases). The sequence derives from a woman between 45 and 65 years old with Graves' hyperthyroidism that later progressed to Graves' ophthalmopathy. The sample comprised blood. CDR3 region: CASSLGGLNSGNTIYF. CDR3 sequence (DNA): TGTGCCAGCAGCTTGGGGGGACTAAACTCTGGAAACACCATATATTTT. Full variable domain (remainder filled in from reference TRBV7-2 and TRBJ1-3): GAGVSQSPSNKVTEKGKDVELRCDPISGHTALYWYRQSLGQGLEFLIYFQGNSAPDKSGLPSDRFSAERTGGSVSTLTIQRTQQEDSAVYLCASSLGGLNSGNTIYFGEGSWLTVV.